This entry lists 26 T cell receptor beta chains sequenced from one sample in a study of tumor-infiltrating lymphocytes in primary liver carcinoma. A constant-region primer primed TCR beta cDNA synthesis from 400 to 550 ng of total RNA. Generation of the TCR beta libraries relied on three nested multiplex PCR rounds using slightly modified ARM-PCR. The study ran its first two PCR rounds for around 10 cycles each, using TRBV1-TRBV30 forward primers and a C-beta reverse primer. TCRdb processed the multiplex PCR reads anew with MiXCR; each CDR3 protein has one entry. The repertoire includes hundreds of thousands of distinct CDR3 sequences, 50% to 70% of them detected once, and roughly 10% sits in the top ten. The study extracted blood RNA from unsorted whole blood and also extracted germline DNA. Sample: peripheral blood. The receptors here all came from a man aged 35 to 55 with primary liver carcinoma and hepatitis B virus infection.

The chain has TRBV6-2 or TRBV6-3 and TRBJ2-3, with 8 bases fitting TRBD1. There are 17 residues in the CDR3. Trimming at V came to 4 bases and at J to 1 base, leaving 10 bases not matched to a gene. The germline CDR1 and CDR2 sequences are MNHEY and SVGEGT. The CDR3 nucleotides read TGTGCCAGCAGTTCCCTCCCGGACAGGGCACGCACAGATACGCAGTATTTT. Translation: CASSSLPDRARTDTQYF.

The table lists this clonotype with many counts. This chain uses TRBV4-3 with TRBJ1-6; no clear D. The germline gives CDR1 LGHNA, CDR2 YSLEER. Deletions cut 3 bases from V and 9 bases from J, with 0 bases between. The CDR3 has 10 amino acids. CDR3 nucleotide sequence: TGCGCCAGCAGCCATTCACCCCTCCACTTT. This encodes CASSHSPLHF.

This clonotype was picked up a small number of times. This chain joins TRBV5-1 and TRBJ1-1, with D uncertain. Germline lookup yields CDR1 SGHRS and CDR2 YFSETQ. There are 15 residues in the CDR3. The V and J ends lost 0 bases and 1 base respectively, with 10 bases between them. In DNA, the CDR3 is TGCGCCAGCAGCTTGGCCGGACGTGCGAACACTGAAGCTTTCTTT. This sequence encodes CASSLAGRANTEAFF. Together with reference TRBV5-1 and TRBJ1-1, the CDR3 gives the full variable domain: KAGVTQTPRYLIKTRGQQVTLSCSPISGHRSVSWYQQTPGQGLQFLFEYFSETQRNKGNFPGRFSGRQFSNSRSEMNVSTLELGDSALYLCASSLAGRANTEAFFGQGTRLTVV.

A word on this clonotype: This may be a read error: a much more frequent sequence differs by one nucleotide. This chain links TRBV4-3 with TRBJ2-7; no clear D gene. With 0 bases removed from V and 8 bases from J, the gap between germline ends came to 20 bases. The CDR3 is made up of 16 amino acids. Looked up from germline, CDR1 is LGHNA and CDR2 is YSLEER. DNA of the CDR3: TGCGCCAGCAGCCAAGATTGGATTGGAGTCGGCAACAAGCAGTACTTC. Translation gives CASSQDWIGVGNKQYF.

This clonotype came up many times. The V and J genes are TRBV24-1 and TRBJ1-4, with TRBD1 matching 7 bases. This CDR3 region has 15 residues. CDR1 is KGHDR and CDR2 is SFDVKD in the germline V gene. The V and J ends lost 5 bases and 8 bases, in that order; junction bases with no gene match: 10. CDR3 sequence: CATSVPGQQGEKLFF. CDR3 DNA: TGTGCCACCAGTGTCCCGGGACAGCAGGGGGAAAAACTGTTTTTT.

Comments on this clonotype: The junction departs from the called germline gene at one end, perhaps through a read error. The CDR3 sequence is CARRTGINYGYTF. DNA for the CDR3: TGTGCCAGAAGGACAGGGATTAACTATGGTTACACCTTC. The chain joins TRBV6-5 to TRBJ1-2, with 8 bases that match TRBD1. The CDR3 runs to 13 residues. The germline V gene has CDR1 MNHEY and CDR2 SVGAGI.

For this clonotype: This clone may be a read error of a much larger clone one base away. The CDR3 end shows no conserved phenylalanine or tryptophan, and so a read error is likely. The chain carries TRBV12-3 or TRBV12-4 and TRBJ2-1; D is possibly TRBD2 (5 bases). Trimming cost V 3 bases and J 5 bases, with 8 bases left between them. This CDR3 comprises 13 residues. CDR3 in amino acids: CASSFRGNNEQFL. The CDR3 DNA sequence: TGTGCCAGCAGTTTCCGGGGTAACAATGAGCAGTTCTTA.

Turning to this clonotype: This may be a read error: a much more frequent sequence differs by one nucleotide. The rearrangement links TRBV12-3 or TRBV12-4 to TRBJ1-1, with D hard to call. The CDR3 length is 14 residues. V lost 5 bases to trimming and J lost 3 bases, with 13 bases between them. DNA for the CDR3: TGTGCCAGCAGTCGCTACTATTTGGACACTGAAGCTTTCTTT. It codes for CASSRYYLDTEAFF.

This clonotype came up a few times. A read error may explain this, as a much larger clone is one base away. The chain combines TRBV6-2 or TRBV6-3 with TRBJ2-2, with D perhaps TRBD1 (6 bases). Trimming left V 4 bases short and J 5 bases short, with 8 bases between. Germline V lookup: CDR1 MNHEY, CDR2 SVGEGT. The CDR3 totals 13 residues. CDR3 region: CASSSQGTGELFF. CDR3 nucleotides: TGTGCCAGCAGTTCCCAGGGGACCGGGGAGCTGTTTTTT.

About this clonotype: A much larger clone is a single base away; this may be a read error. The J gene is TRBJ1-6, the V gene TRBV12-3 or TRBV12-4; D call uncertain. The length of the CDR3 is 14 residues. This chain's CDR3 is CVSSYLGPGSPLHF. DNA of the CDR3: TGTGTCAGCAGTTATTTAGGTCCCGGGAGTCCCCTCCACTTT.

This clonotype occurred many times. This chain uses TRBV29-1 with TRBJ2-5; D may be TRBD1 or TRBD2 (6 bases each). Between the trimmed V and J ends, which lost 7 bases and 1 base, there was a span of 10 bases. Germline loops: CDR1 SQVTM, CDR2 ANQGSEA. The length of the CDR3 is 12 residues. In DNA, the CDR3 is TGCAGCGGGGGGGCGGGCCAAGAGACCCAGTACTTC. Translated, it gives CSGGAGQETQYF.

Concerning this clonotype: An end of the junction differs from the germline gene, which may be a read error. The rearrangement links TRBV20-1 to TRBJ1-3; the D gene is possibly TRBD1 (6 bases). Germline CDR1 is DFQATT and CDR2 is SNEGSKA (reference sequence). CDR3 length equals 15 residues. The CDR3 protein is CSARGGGAEGNTTYF. The CDR3 DNA reads TGCAGTGCTAGGGGGGGGGGGGCCGAAGGAAACACCACATATTTT.

Concerning this clonotype itself: This may stem from a read error, because a much larger clone lies one nucleotide away. V is TRBV6-6 and J is TRBJ2-1; D is perhaps TRBD1 (6 bases). The ends were cut back, 5 bases at V and 6 bases at J, with 8 bases in the middle. The CDR3 runs to 12 residues. Germline CDR1 and CDR2: MNHNY and SVGAGI (reference sequence). The CDR3 spells CASSGRGNEQFF. Here the CDR3 DNA reads TGTGCCAGCAGTGGCAGGGGCAATGAGCAGTTCTTC.

As concerns this clonotype: It may be a read error: a sequence one base away is much more abundant. The chain uses TRBV28 and TRBJ2-1; D is perhaps TRBD1 or TRBD2 (5 bases each). This CDR3 is 16 amino acids long. Germline CDR1 is MDHEN and CDR2 is SYDVKM. The CDR3 is CASSSPGRREYNEHFF. The CDR3 coding sequence is TGTGCCAGCAGTTCCCCAGGGAGACGTGAGTACAATGAGCATTTCTTC.

The chain carries TRBV30 and TRBJ2-1; 7 positions match TRBD2. Losses at the gene ends were 2 bases for V and 8 bases for J; bases not matched to a gene: 3. The CDR3 covers 12 residues. The germline V gene encodes CDR1 GTSNPN and CDR2 SVGIG (reference sequence). The chain's CDR3 is CAWSPRGDEQFF. The CDR3 DNA is TGTGCCTGGAGTCCACGGGGGGATGAGCAGTTCTTC.

This chain links TRBV11-2 with TRBJ2-2; perhaps TRBD1 as D (6 bases). Per the germline V gene, CDR1 is SGHAT and CDR2 is FQNNGV. Trimming pared 5 bases from V and 10 bases from J, leaving 23 bases between. This CDR3 has 16 residues. The CDR3: CASSRGTLRGAVELFF. For the CDR3, the DNA is TGTGCCAGCAGCCGAGGGACATTGAGGGGTGCAGTGGAGCTGTTTTTT.

The CDR3 reads CASISVLGGTQHF. The CDR3 nucleotides are TGTGCCAGCATTAGCGTCCTTGGCGGGACCCAGCATTTT. The V gene is TRBV6-1, the J gene TRBJ1-5; no definite D call. V lost 7 bases and J 11 bases, leaving 18 bases between the germline ends. CDR1 and CDR2 (germline): MNHNS, SASEGT. This CDR3 spans 13 amino acids.

This clonotype was detected ten times or more. V and J are TRBV4-3 and TRBJ2-3, with 8 bases that match TRBD1. The CDR3 extends over 16 amino acids. Trimming cost V 1 base and J 3 bases; bases outside gene matches: 6. Germline V gives CDR1 LGHNA, CDR2 YSLEER. The CDR3 DNA is TGCGCCAGCAGCCAAGTGACAGGGGAGCTTACAGATACGCAGTATTTT. Translating gives CASSQVTGELTDTQYF.

Notes on this clonotype: A single base separates this from a much larger clone, so it may be a read error. The rearrangement links TRBV10-3 to TRBJ2-7; D gene uncertain. Trimming cost V 0 bases and J 4 bases, with 10 bases left between them. Germline assignment: CDR1 ENHRY and CDR2 SYGVKD. The CDR3 runs 14 residues. CDR3 sequence: CAISESTVGYEQYF. DNA for the CDR3: TGTGCCATCAGTGAGTCGACCGTGGGATACGAGCAGTACTTC.

Remarks on this clonotype: A much larger clone sits a single nucleotide away, making a read error possible. The chain combines TRBV10-3 with TRBJ2-7; TRBD2 matches 12 bases. This CDR3 has 16 residues. CDR1 is ENHRY, CDR2 SYGVKD, per germline. The CDR3 sequence: CPISGGLAGPSYEQYF. CDR3 nucleotide sequence: TGTCCCATCAGTGGGGGACTAGCGGGCCCTTCGTACGAGCAGTACTTC.

Points on this clonotype: A read error may be the cause here, since a much bigger clone is one base away. V and J are TRBV4-1 and TRBJ2-1, with 9 bases that match TRBD2. CDR3 length equals 16 residues. Germline CDR1 and CDR2: MGHRA and YSYEKL. With V trimmed by 3 bases and J by 7 bases, 10 bases remained unmatched. CDR3 bases: TGCGCCAGCAGCCACCTAGCGGGATGGAGGGCGAATGAGCAGTTCTTC. The encoded protein is CASSHLAGWRANEQFF.

This rearrangement joins TRBV4-3 to TRBJ2-5, with 13 bases that match TRBD2. Germline CDR1 and CDR2: LGHNA and YSLEER. CDR3 size: 16 residues. With 3 bases clipped from V and 4 bases from J, the junction kept 5 bases outside the gene matches. CDR3 bases: TGCGCCAGCAGCCAGGGGACTAGCGGGACCACAGAGACCCAGTACTTC. It yields the protein CASSQGTSGTTETQYF.

The V gene is TRBV7-9, the J gene TRBJ1-2; the D is unclear. The CDR3 extends over 14 amino acids. Trimming shortened V by 2 bases and J by 3 bases, and 10 bases separated the two germline ends. Germline V gene data show CDR1 as SEHNR and CDR2 as FQNEAQ (reference sequence). The CDR3 is CASSLPSRDYGYTF. The CDR3 coding sequence is TGTGCCAGCAGCTTACCCTCGAGGGACTATGGCTACACCTTC.

The rearrangement uses TRBV7-9 and TRBJ1-4; TRBD1 aligns across 10 bases. This CDR3 comprises 16 residues. The V segment lost 6 bases and the J segment 7 bases; nucleotides outside the gene matches: 11. Looked up from germline, CDR1 is SEHNR and CDR2 is FQNEAQ (reference sequence). The CDR3 DNA follows: TGTGCCAGCAGGTCCCGACAGGGGGCGGATGGTGAAAAACTGTTTTTT. This codes for CASRSRQGADGEKLFF. The full variable domain, its missing parts supplied by reference TRBV7-9 and TRBJ1-4, is DTGVSQNPRHKITKRGQNVTFRCDPISEHNRLYWYRQTLGQGPEFLTYFQNEAQLEKSRLLSDRFSAERPKGSFSTLEIQRTEQGDSAMYLCASRSRQGADGEKLFFGSGTQLSVL.

The chain employs TRBV28 and TRBJ2-1, with TRBD2 matching 11 bases. Germline trimming cut 5 bases from V and 9 bases from J; bases unmatched to any gene: 12. CDR3 length: 16 amino acids. Per the germline V gene, CDR1 is MDHEN and CDR2 is SYDVKM. The CDR3 reads CASSPPTSGRVSEQFF. The CDR3 nucleotides read TGTGCCAGCAGTCCCCCAACTAGCGGGAGAGTAAGTGAGCAGTTCTTC. The full variable domain, its missing parts supplied by reference TRBV28 and TRBJ2-1, is DVKVTQSSRYLVKRTGEKVFLECVQDMDHENMFWYRQDPGLGLRLIYFSYDVKMKEKGDIPEGYSVSREKKERFSLILESASTNQTSMYLCASSPPTSGRVSEQFFGPGTRLTVL.

This clonotype was seen repeatedly, ten times or more. The rearrangement joins TRBV6-2 or TRBV6-3 to TRBJ2-5; no reliable D call. V was cut by 6 bases and J by 5 bases, with 7 bases left in between. This CDR3 spans 11 amino acids. Germline V lookup: CDR1 MNHEY, CDR2 SVGEGT. The CDR3 is CASSHPETQYF. CDR3 nucleotides: TGTGCCAGCAGCCACCCGGAGACCCAGTACTTC.